This T cell receptor beta chain came from a study of CD8 T cells in Susac syndrome. Germline CDR1 reads GTSNPN; CDR2 reads SVGIG (reference sequence). CDR3 length equals 14 residues. V lost 0 bases to trimming and J lost 6 bases, with 14 bases between them. RNA amounts of about 0.45 to 1 ug underwent reverse transcription with random hexamers. Multiplex PCR with immunoSEQ amplified the TCR beta CDR3 across 54 Vbeta and 13 Jbeta. TCRdb re-called the immunoSEQ multiplex PCR reads with MiXCR, one entry per CDR3 protein. The profile shows about 300,000 distinct CDR3 sequences, approximately 84% of them singletons.

This sequence was found in a human donor with multiple sclerosis. What was sequenced was CD8+ T cells from PBMCs. The V and J genes are TRBV30 and TRBJ1-1; D uncertain. The CDR3, as DNA: TGTGCCTGGAGTGTACGATCCGGTGGGGCTGAAGCTTTCTTT. Encoded protein: CAWSVRSGGAEAFF.